This record concerns one TCR beta chain sequence. Its antigen is currently unknown. Germline and junction disagree at one end, which may indicate a read error. The sample originates from a study of Graves' ophthalmopathy and Graves' hyperthyroidism. The overall study: Hyperthyroidism is called stable when no ophthalmopathy develops within 18 months of follow-up.

For repertoire sequencing, the TCR beta CDR3 regions were amplified from RNA transcripts. The first-round RT-PCR employed HTBI primers together with the Qiagen OneStep RT-PCR kit. A multiplex PCR was then performed as the second round. TCRdb re-called the multiplex PCR reads with MiXCR, one entry per CDR3 protein. Of 900,000 to 1,200,000 distinct CDR3 sequences in the sample, roughly two fifths were seen once. Germline V CDR1 and CDR2: LNHDA, SQIVND (reference sequence). The CDR3 consists of 14 residues. Physicians reached a diagnosis by relying on clinical symptoms, serum thyroxine, TRAb, thyroid ultrasound and orbital computed tomography. Study conclusions and caveats: With just under 71% sensitivity and approximately 72% specificity, the model predicted ophthalmopathy progression. A 13-signature model separated ophthalmopathy from stable hyperthyroidism, about 90% sensitivity, 81.08% specificity.

The sample comprised peripheral blood or thyroid tissue (not recorded which). The origin of this receptor is an adult man with Graves' hyperthyroidism. The chain joins TRBV19 to TRBJ1-5; the D is unclear. CDR3 in DNA: TGTGCCAGCAGAGCCTCATCTAGCAATCGGCCCCAGCATTTT. As protein: CASRASSSNRPQHF.